Listed here is a single TCR beta chain. This clone's antigen is unknown. No base quality information exists; no much larger clone differs at one position. The data were taken from a study of Graves' ophthalmopathy and Graves' hyperthyroidism (dated by TCRdb to 2016 to 2018). A note on the overall study: Peripheral blood was collected at initial diagnosis, prior to any treatment. An independent validation cohort comprised 18 hyperthyroidism patients and over 15 patients who later progressed from hyperthyroidism to ophthalmopathy. To tell Graves' ophthalmopathy apart from Graves' hyperthyroidism, and to predict which patients would progress to ophthalmopathy, the study relied on TCR beta repertoire signatures. In about 6 hyperthyroidism patients, the T-cell repertoire of thyroid tissue was compared with the T-cell repertoire of blood. In total, approximately 130 blood samples were TCR-sequenced: approximately 42 ophthalmopathy, around 75 hyperthyroidism and approximately 17 hyperthyroidism-to-ophthalmopathy patients. To explore V-J signatures that separate ophthalmopathy from hyperthyroidism, a discovery set of about 96 patients was enrolled, consisting of approximately 45 with ophthalmopathy and some 56 with stable hyperthyroidism. Once sampling was done, hyperthyroidism patients were given methimazole at a starting dose of 30 mg daily, while ophthalmopathy patients were given high-dose intravenous methylprednisolone. General findings and caveats noted by the study authors: In validation, the model predicted ophthalmopathy progression with 55% to 71% sensitivity and approximately 75% specificity; approximately 12 predicted patients were CT-confirmed with GO in a median of approximately 6.5 months. The 13-signature model separated ophthalmopathy from stable hyperthyroidism with over 85% sensitivity and less than 83% specificity in cross-validation, and 80%/75% in the test set. Sample size was not predetermined statistically, and investigators were not blinded to group allocation. Most expanded thyroid clonotypes with a frequency above 0.001 also appeared in blood, which suggests that blood repertoires may reflect the immune response in the thyroid.

For repertoire sequencing, TCR beta CDR3 regions were amplified from RNA transcripts. A first-round RT-PCR used HTBI primers with the Qiagen OneStep RT-PCR kit, followed by a second-round multiplex PCR, size selection and purification. Libraries were sequenced paired-end with 100 bp reads on an Illumina HiSeq2000. In the source study's methods: SOAPnuke was used to process the reads, removing any read that contained adapters or uncalled bases, had a mean Phred below 15, or lacked an exact match to the constant primer or identifier. High-quality paired reads were merged with COPE v1.2.5. Clonotypes were defined as unique nucleotide sequences and were aligned to IMGT TRB V, D and J references using MiTCR v1.1. The analysis was limited to V-J combinations with a frequency above 0.0001, which together covered 99.2% of repertoires. For each V-J combination, a TCR clonal expansion and chaos score was defined as the ratio of F50 clonal expansion to chaos observed in the TCRdist matrix. Welch's t-statistics and random forest were used to reduce the features to about a dozen V-J combinations, which were then used as input to a naive Bayes classifier. The similarity between thyroid and blood repertoires was quantified using the Morisita-Horn index. TCRdb reprocessing: public reads trimmed at Q25 with fastp, clones called with MiXCR, in-frame beta chains kept. CDR3 protein duplicates are merged, each entry listing the most common genes and DNA. It is TCRdb's table, rather than the study itself, that gives the V and J calls and clone size. A total of over 650,000 distinct CDR3 sequences appear in this sample, roughly 41% of them only once. The ten largest clones capture 2.5% to 3.5% of the sample.

Ophthalmopathy patients had moderately to severely active disease, Clinical Activity Score of at least 3, NOSPECS grade of at least 4, and disease duration under 3 months. Patients were excluded if they had other autoimmune diseases, uncontrolled infections, pregnancy or lactation. Clinical symptoms, serum thyroxine, TRAb, thyroid ultrasound and orbital computed tomography were used for diagnosis. Using Ficoll-Paque density gradient centrifugation, PBMCs were isolated from 8.5 to 10 ml of fresh peripheral blood. Trizol reagent was used to extract the total RNA, and its quality was then checked on an Agilent 2100 Bioanalyzer. The CDR3 runs 14 residues from the cysteine to the phenylalanine. This entry keeps only the CDR3 DNA: 42 bases, framed from base 1. CDR1 and CDR2, per the germline V gene, are LGHNA and YSLEER. The V and J ends are trimmed by 1 base and 1 base, leaving 6 bases between them.

The sequenced sample consisted of peripheral blood. Here the chain combines TRBV4-3 and TRBJ2-3, with an unclear D gene assignment. The sequence derives from an adult man with Graves' ophthalmopathy. The encoded CDR3 is CASSQGFGTDTQYF. The nucleotide sequence reads TGCGCCAGCAGCCAAGGGTTCGGCACAGATACGCAGTATTTT.